These 9 T cell receptor beta chains were all obtained from the same sample, sequenced in a study of identical twins. TCRdb reprocessed the 5' RACE reads with MiXCR, giving one entry per CDR3 protein. The sample includes under 450,000 distinct CDR3 sequences, 15% to 20% of them seen just once. The sequencing input was naive T cells sorted from blood. These receptors were obtained from a man aged 45-65 years in good health.

This clonotype was observed many times. V usage is TRBV12-3 or TRBV12-4 and J usage is TRBJ2-7; maybe TRBD1 (5 bases). Trimming took 2 bases from V and 5 from J, leaving 13 bases between them. This CDR3 has 14 residues. CDR3 region: CASSLMGLRNEQYF. For the CDR3, the DNA is TGTGCCAGCAGTTTAATGGGGCTAAGAAACGAGCAGTACTTC.

A few counts support this clonotype. This chain uses TRBV7-9 with TRBJ1-1, with D tentatively TRBD1 (5 bases). CDR3 length equals 15 residues. V lost 5 bases, J lost 2 bases, and 15 bases lay in between. Germline V gene data show CDR1 as SEHNR and CDR2 as FQNEAQ (reference sequence). CDR3 DNA: TGTGCCAGCAGCCCGGTCGGGGGACTCAACACTGAAGCTTTCTTT. Its protein product is CASSPVGGLNTEAFF.

The table lists this clonotype with many counts. The chain combines TRBV29-1 with TRBJ2-4; D is unresolved. Germline assignment: CDR1 SQVTM and CDR2 ANQGSEA. V was cut by 2 bases and J by 8 bases, with 7 bases left in between. This CDR3 is built from 11 residues. The DNA for the CDR3 is TGCAGCGTTGAAACACAAGACATTCAGTACTTC. Amino acid sequence: CSVETQDIQYF. Using reference TRBV29-1 and TRBJ2-4 for the parts outside the CDR3, the full variable domain is SAVISQKPSRDICQRGTSLTIQCQVDSQVTMMFWYRQQPGQSLTLIATANQGSEATYESGFVIDKFPISRPNLTFSTLTVSNMSPEDSSIYLCSVETQDIQYFGAGTRLSVL.

This chain links TRBV9 with TRBJ2-1; D unresolved. The CDR3 consists of 16 residues. Trimming pared 3 bases from V and 0 bases from J, leaving 13 bases between. The V gene's germline CDR1 is SGDLS and CDR2 YYNGEE. CDR3 sequence: CASSEPQIGSYNEQFF. The CDR3 bases are TGTGCCAGCAGCGAACCTCAGATTGGCTCCTACAATGAGCAGTTCTTC.

This clonotype was observed a few times. The rearrangement links TRBV6-2 or TRBV6-3 to TRBJ2-1, with D possibly being TRBD1 or TRBD2 (6 bases each). Germline assignment: CDR1 MNHEY and CDR2 SVGEGT. With 4 bases removed from V and 16 bases from J, the gap between germline ends came to 14 bases. The CDR3 loop spans 11 amino acids. For the CDR3, the DNA is TGTGCCAGCAGTTCCTTTGGGGGGCGTTTCTTC. Its translation: CASSSFGGRFF.

The CDR3: CAISISSGSSYEQYF. In DNA form, the CDR3 reads TGTGCCATCAGTATATCTAGCGGGAGCTCCTACGAGCAGTACTTC. The rearrangement uses TRBV10-3 and TRBJ2-7, with 10 bases fitting TRBD2. There are 15 residues in the CDR3. CDR1 ENHRY and CDR2 SYGVKD come from the germline V gene. J lost 0 bases, V lost 5 bases, and 4 bases had no gene match.

This clonotype was found a few times. The chain carries TRBV20-1 and TRBJ2-3; 7 bases are a match to TRBD1. V trimming: 2 bases; J trimming: 2 bases; junction bases outside the gene matches: 4. This CDR3 is built from 14 residues. From germline, CDR1 is DFQATT and CDR2 SNEGSKA (reference sequence). DNA for the CDR3: TGCAGTGCTAGATCTGGGACAGACACAGATACGCAGTATTTT. It is translated as CSARSGTDTDTQYF.

This chain links TRBV5-1 with TRBJ2-7; D assignment may be TRBD1 or TRBD2 (6 bases each). V was pared by 2 bases and J by 7 bases, with 19 bases between. The CDR3 length is 15 residues. CDR1 and CDR2 from the germline V gene are SGHRS and YFSETQ. In DNA form, the CDR3 reads TGCGCCAGCAGCTTCATGCCCGGGGGCGGTTGGGAGCAGTACTTC. As protein: CASSFMPGGGWEQYF.

This clonotype was counted between two and nine times. The gene calls are TRBV4-1 and TRBJ2-7, with 9 bases lining up with TRBD2. The CDR3 is 16 residues long. V lost 3 bases, J lost 0 bases, and 6 bases stayed unmatched. Germline CDR1 reads MGHRA; CDR2 reads YSYEKL. CDR3 sequence (DNA): TGCGCCAGCAGCCATACCCTAGCGGGGAGCTCCTACGAGCAGTACTTC. It yields the protein CASSHTLAGSSYEQYF.